The 3 T cell receptor beta chains given below trace back to one sample, sequenced in a study of T cells in Graves' hyperthyroidism and ophthalmopathy. RNA transcripts provided the source from which TCR beta CDR3 regions were amplified. The HTBI primer set drove a first-round RT-PCR of the TCR CDR3. TCRdb redid the calling of the multiplex PCR reads with MiXCR, one entry per CDR3 protein. There are approximately 320,000 distinct CDR3 sequences in the sample; roughly 17% occur only once, and around a third lies in the top ten. Input material: blood. The source is a man aged 30 to 45 with Graves' hyperthyroidism.

This clonotype was counted only a few times. The chain recombines TRBV11-2 with TRBJ2-7; 14 nucleotides line up with TRBD2. J lost 5 bases, V lost 7 bases, and 7 bases had no gene match. Germline assignment: CDR1 SGHAT and CDR2 FQNNGV. This CDR3 has 15 amino acids. The CDR3 sequence is CASNPGTSGSDEQYF. For the CDR3, the DNA is TGTGCCAGCAACCCCGGGACTAGCGGGAGCGACGAGCAGTACTTC.

The gene calls are TRBV20-1 and TRBJ2-2; no reliable D call. Trimming took off 0 bases at V and 1 base at J, with 12 bases between the two ends. This CDR3 comprises 16 residues. Germline V CDR1 and CDR2: DFQATT, SNEGSKA (reference sequence). The CDR3 loop is CSARDRDFLNTGELFF. The CDR3 DNA follows: TGCAGTGCTAGAGACCGTGACTTTCTGAACACCGGGGAGCTGTTTTTT.

In this sample, this clonotype turned up many times. The chain links TRBV7-2 to TRBJ2-3, with no clear D. V shed 5 bases and J shed 5 bases, with 8 bases lying between them. The CDR3 contains 12 residues. The germline gives CDR1 SGHTA, CDR2 FQGNSA. CDR3 in DNA: TGTGCCAGCAGCCCTACGAGAGATACGCAGTATTTT. Residues: CASSPTRDTQYF.